These 5 T cell receptor beta chains were sequenced from one sample in a study of post-analysis software for immune sequencing data. The study's findings and limits: Controls showed lower frequencies than patients for a handful of TRBV segments, and TRBV5-6, TRBV5-1 and TRBV20-1 were among these.

These receptors' antigens are unknown. Incorporated into the TCR beta cDNA libraries were unique molecular identifiers, which served to reduce PCR and sequencing biases. TCRdb analysed the PCR reads with MiXCR anew, one entry per CDR3 protein. The sample lists 750,000 to 950,000 distinct CDR3 sequences; roughly 50% were seen once. Sequenced material: blood. These TCRs come from a girl between 10 and 17 years old with multiple sclerosis.

V gene TRBV5-1 combines with J gene TRBJ2-7; the match to TRBD2 covers 8 bases. CDR1 SGHRS and CDR2 YFSETQ come from the germline V gene. CDR3 length: 14 residues. The J segment lost 4 bases and the V segment lost 4 bases, leaving 7 bases of the junction unmatched. Here the CDR3 reads CASSLGASGYEQYF. The CDR3 DNA sequence: TGCGCCAGCAGCCTAGGGGCTAGCGGGTACGAGCAGTACTTC.

The chain joins TRBV7-9 to TRBJ2-5; D tentatively fits TRBD1 or TRBD2 (5 bases each). From germline, CDR1 is SEHNR and CDR2 FQNEAQ (reference sequence). V was trimmed by 6 bases and J by 5 bases, leaving 16 bases between them. This CDR3 spans 14 amino acids. CDR3 loop: CASSLRSGDETQYF. As DNA, the CDR3 is TGTGCCAGCAGTCTGAGATCCGGGGACGAGACCCAGTACTTC.

V is TRBV9 and J is TRBJ2-5; 8 nucleotides match TRBD2. The ends lost 4 bases at V and 1 base at J; junction bases unmatched: 9. Germline-derived CDR1 and CDR2 are SGDLS and YYNGEE. The length of the CDR3 is 16 residues. The CDR3 loop is CASSPDSGALQETQYF. In DNA form, the CDR3 reads TGTGCCAGCAGCCCCGATAGCGGGGCCCTCCAAGAGACCCAGTACTTC.

This chain connects TRBV5-1 to TRBJ2-5; D possibly matches TRBD1 or TRBD2 (5 bases each). The end of the DNA fits TRBJ2-7 better, so the J call may be wrong. Germline V CDR1 and CDR2: SGHRS, YFSETQ. This CDR3 has 15 residues. In DNA, the CDR3 is TGCGCCAGCAGCTTGACAGGACGACGGGGTTACGAGCAGTACTTC. It encodes CASSLTGRRGYEQYF.

The chain couples TRBV20-1 to TRBJ1-1; D unclear. Germline CDR1 is DFQATT and CDR2 is SNEGSKA (reference sequence). The V gene lost 3 bases and the J gene lost 5 bases, with 4 bases spanning the gap. The CDR3 has 10 amino acids. The CDR3 nucleotides read TGCAGTGCTAGTAGAACTGAAGCTTTCTTT. Its protein product is CSASRTEAFF.